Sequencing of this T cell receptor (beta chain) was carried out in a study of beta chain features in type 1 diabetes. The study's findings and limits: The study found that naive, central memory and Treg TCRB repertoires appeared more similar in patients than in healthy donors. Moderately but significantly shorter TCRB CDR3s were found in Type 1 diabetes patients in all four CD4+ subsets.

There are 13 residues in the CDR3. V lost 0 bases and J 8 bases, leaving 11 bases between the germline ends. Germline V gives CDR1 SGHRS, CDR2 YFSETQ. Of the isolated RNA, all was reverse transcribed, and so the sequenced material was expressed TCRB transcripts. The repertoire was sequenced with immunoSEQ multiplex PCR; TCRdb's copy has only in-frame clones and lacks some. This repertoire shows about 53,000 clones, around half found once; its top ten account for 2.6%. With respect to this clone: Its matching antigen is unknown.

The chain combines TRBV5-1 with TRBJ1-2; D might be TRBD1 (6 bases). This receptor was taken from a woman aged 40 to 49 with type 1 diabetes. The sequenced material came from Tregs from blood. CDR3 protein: CASSLVSGGGYTF. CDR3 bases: TGCGCCAGCAGCTTGGTCTCGGGGGGCGGCTACACCTTC.